The 21 T cell receptor beta chains below were found in one sample sequenced in a study of post-analysis software for immune sequencing data. General observations from the study: In patients, roughly five TRBV segments were more frequent than in controls, with TRBV5-6, TRBV5-1 and TRBV20-1 among them.

Unique molecular identifiers featured in each of the TCR beta cDNA libraries. MiXCR, run by TCRdb on the PCR reads, gives a single entry per CDR3 protein. The table records about 770,000 distinct CDR3 sequences, 46% of them present only once. These receptors' antigens are unknown. Sequenced sample: blood. The receptor set was obtained from a girl aged 10 to 17 with multiple sclerosis.

This sequence joins TRBV11-3 and TRBJ2-1; 7 positions match TRBD1. CDR1 is SGHNT, CDR2 YENEEA, per germline. V was pared by 5 bases and J by 10 bases, with 8 bases of the junction left unmatched. This CDR3 is 13 amino acids long. DNA for the CDR3: TGTGCCAGCAGCCCTGGCAGGGGGACCGAGCAGTTCTTC. Residues: CASSPGRGTEQFF.

The chain uses TRBV30 and TRBJ1-5, with 7 bases aligning to TRBD1. V lost 2 bases and J lost 3; bases outside the gene matches: 4. Germline V gene data show CDR1 as GTSNPN and CDR2 as SVGIG (reference sequence). The CDR3 loop spans 14 amino acids. Here the CDR3 DNA reads TGTGCCTGGAGTTCGGACAGGACCAATCAGCCCCAGCATTTT. Its protein is CAWSSDRTNQPQHF. The full variable domain, in which reference TRBV30 and TRBJ1-5 provide the parts outside the CDR3, is SQTIHQWPATLVQPVGSPLSLECTVEGTSNPNLYWYRQAAGRGLQLLFYSVGIGQISSEVPQNLSASRPQDRQFILSSKKLLLSDSGFYLCAWSSDRTNQPQHFGDGTRLSIL.

The chain couples TRBV3-1 to TRBJ2-5; no clear D. Matching the DNA end better, TRBJ2-7 makes the J call doubtful. CDR3 size: 12 residues. The germline gives CDR1 LGHDT, CDR2 YNNKEL (reference sequence). The DNA of the CDR3 is TGTGCCAGCAGCGAAGTAGCTAACGAGCAGTACTTC. Protein sequence: CASSEVANEQYF.

V gene TRBV28 combines with J gene TRBJ1-2; 7 nucleotides align to TRBD1. Germline CDR1 reads MDHEN; CDR2 reads SYDVKM. V was clipped by 8 bases and J by 12 bases; unmatched bases: 30. The CDR3 consists of 18 residues. The CDR3 here is CASRPLLSRGRGVEGNTF. CDR3 in DNA: TGTGCCAGCCGCCCGCTCTTGAGTAGGGGCAGGGGGGTGGAAGGCAACACCTTC.

The V and J genes are TRBV27 and TRBJ2-5; 7 bases fit TRBD2. The V and J ends lost 8 bases and 11 bases, in that order; junction bases with no gene match: 11. This CDR3 is 12 amino acids long. Germline V gene lookup returns CDR1 MNHEY and CDR2 SMNVEV (reference sequence). The CDR3 sequence is CASASSGREQYF. The CDR3 DNA reads TGTGCCAGCGCATCATCAGGGAGGGAGCAGTACTTC.

The rearrangement links TRBV7-2 to TRBJ1-2; D unclear. The V end lost 1 base, the J end lost 8 bases, and 17 bases lay between the germline ends. The CDR3 loop spans 15 amino acids. Per germline, CDR1 SGHTA and CDR2 FQGNSA. This chain's CDR3 is CASSLDPGPQKGYTF. CDR3 DNA: TGTGCCAGCAGCTTAGACCCCGGGCCACAAAAGGGCTACACCTTC.

In regard to this clonotype: This may stem from a read error, because a much larger clone lies one nucleotide away. This rearrangement joins TRBV20-1 to TRBJ1-2; D is perhaps TRBD1 (5 bases). The CDR3 has 12 residues. The V gene lost 5 bases and the J gene lost 12 bases, with 19 bases spanning the gap. The germline V gene encodes CDR1 DFQATT and CDR2 SNEGSKA (reference sequence). The CDR3 reads CSAPPGARGHTF. The CDR3 region has the DNA TGCAGTGCTCCGCCGGGAGCCCGGGGCCACACCTTC.

This clonotype was seen only a few times. This chain links TRBV6-2 or TRBV6-3 with TRBJ2-7, with 10 bases fitting TRBD2. CDR3 length equals 13 residues. CDR1 is MNHEY, CDR2 SVGEGT, per germline. J was trimmed by 5 bases and V by 11 bases; bases with no gene match: 9. The CDR3: CACFGLAGDEQYF. As DNA, the CDR3 is TGTGCCTGCTTCGGCCTAGCGGGAGACGAGCAGTACTTC.

The V and J genes are TRBV27 and TRBJ1-2; D is possibly TRBD1 (6 bases). Germline V gene data show CDR1 as MNHEY and CDR2 as SMNVEV (reference sequence). Trimming shortened V by 8 bases and J by 4 bases, and 17 bases separated the two germline ends. This CDR3 spans 14 amino acids. CDR3 protein: CASGIRTAPYGYTF. The CDR3 DNA sequence: TGTGCCAGCGGGATAAGGACAGCTCCCTATGGCTACACCTTC.

V gene TRBV12-3 or TRBV12-4 combines with J gene TRBJ2-7; a possible D gene is TRBD2 (6 bases). The assigned J gene may be wrong: the sequence end matches TRBJ2-5 better. The CDR3 totals 14 residues. The CDR3 reads CASSVIGLQETQYF. The CDR3, as DNA: TGTGCCAGCAGCGTCATCGGACTACAAGAGACCCAGTACTTC.

This rearrangement joins TRBV20-1 to TRBJ2-1; TRBD2 agrees at 13 bases. CDR1 DFQATT and CDR2 SNEGSKA come from the germline V gene (reference sequence). Trimming took 3 bases from V and 7 from J; bases not matched to a gene: 3. This CDR3 has 14 residues. The CDR3 DNA is TGCAGTGCTAGGGGGACTAGCGGGATAAATGAGCAGTTCTTC. It is translated as CSARGTSGINEQFF.

The table lists this clonotype with a few counts. This chain connects TRBV6-5 to TRBJ2-1, with D possibly matching TRBD2 (6 bases). Germline-derived CDR1 and CDR2 are MNHEY and SVGAGI. V lost 4 bases and J lost 8, with 15 bases in between. The CDR3 extends over 14 amino acids. This CDR3 reads CASSSPGGGDEQFF. The CDR3 region has the DNA TGTGCCAGCAGTTCCCCCGGGGGAGGCGATGAGCAGTTCTTC.

This clonotype was picked up a small number of times. This chain connects TRBV7-8 to TRBJ2-5; D is uncertain. From germline, CDR1 is SGHVS and CDR2 FQNEAQ. Trimming removed 2 bases at V and 2 bases at J, with 18 bases between. The CDR3 length is 17 residues. Written as DNA, the CDR3 is TGTGCCAGCAGCTTACAGAGGTGGTTTGGGCATCAAGAGACCCAGTACTTC. Translating it yields CASSLQRWFGHQETQYF.

The chain uses TRBV20-1 and TRBJ2-1, with TRBD1 as a possible D gene (5 bases). This CDR3 has 14 residues. V shed 6 bases and J shed 0 bases, with 12 bases lying between them. Germline CDR1 is DFQATT and CDR2 is SNEGSKA (reference sequence). The CDR3 DNA is TGCAGTGCCAAAGACAGTGGCTCCTACAATGAGCAGTTCTTC. It encodes CSAKDSGSYNEQFF.

The J gene is TRBJ2-3, the V gene TRBV5-1, with 16 bases lining up with TRBD2. The germline V gene has CDR1 SGHRS and CDR2 YFSETQ. The ends lost 4 bases at V and 3 bases at J; junction bases unmatched: 17. The CDR3 sequence is 21 residues long. CDR3 protein: CASSPGLAGGPAAGRTDTQYF. The CDR3 nucleotides read TGCGCCAGCAGCCCGGGACTAGCGGGAGGGCCTGCCGCCGGTCGGACAGATACGCAGTATTTT.

This sequence joins TRBV18 and TRBJ2-1; 10 nucleotides agree with TRBD2. After removal of 1 base from V and 0 bases from J, the junction contained 3 bases not matched to a gene. CDR1 and CDR2 (germline): KGHSH, LQKENI. The CDR3 spans 17 residues. CDR3 nucleotides: TGTGCCAGCTCACCACTTCCTAGCGGGAGCTCCTACAATGAGCAGTTCTTC. This encodes CASSPLPSGSSYNEQFF.

This chain links TRBV27 with TRBJ2-4; TRBD2 agrees at 10 bases. The DNA end lines up better with TRBJ2-7; the J call may be wrong. CDR3 size: 15 residues. CDR1 and CDR2 (germline): MNHEY, SMNVEV (reference sequence). Written as DNA, the CDR3 is TGTGCCAGCAGTCGCCTAGCGGGAGCCACCTACGAGCAGTACTTC. Translated, it gives CASSRLAGATYEQYF.

The chain is built from TRBV7-8 and TRBJ2-4, with 9 bases fitting TRBD2. The J call may not be correct, given that the DNA end is closer to TRBJ2-7. Germline lookup yields CDR1 SGHVS and CDR2 FQNEAQ. The CDR3 consists of 17 residues. As DNA, the CDR3 is TGTGCCAGCAGCTCCCTAGCGGGGATGAGACTCGGGGACGAGCAGTACTTC. It codes for CASSSLAGMRLGDEQYF.

This clonotype was seen a few times. This sequence joins TRBV21-1 and TRBJ2-3; the D call TRBD2 from the table was never checked on the DNA. TRBV21-1 constitutes a pseudogene. The CDR3 sequence is 17 residues long. CDR3 coding DNA: TGTGCCAGCAGCCTCCTGGGGCTAGCGGGCGCCACAGATACGCAGTATTTT. Translating gives CASSLLGLAGATDTQYF.

Only a few counts were recorded for this clonotype. The chain recombines TRBV6-5 with TRBJ2-1; 10 positions match TRBD1. CDR3 size: 17 residues. Trimming cost V 2 bases and J 5 bases; bases outside gene matches: 9. Germline-derived CDR1 and CDR2 are MNHEY and SVGAGI. In DNA form, the CDR3 reads TGTGCCAGCAGTTACGGCGGCCGGGACAGGGGAAACAATGAGCAGTTCTTC. It specifies CASSYGGRDRGNNEQFF.

The rearrangement links TRBV12-3 or TRBV12-4 to TRBJ1-2, with 12 bases that match TRBD1. With 7 bases clipped from V and 6 bases from J, the junction kept 9 bases outside the gene matches. The CDR3 is 15 amino acids. CDR3 amino acids: CASTTGTGGADGYTF. In DNA, the CDR3 is TGTGCCAGCACCACCGGGACAGGGGGCGCCGATGGCTACACCTTC.